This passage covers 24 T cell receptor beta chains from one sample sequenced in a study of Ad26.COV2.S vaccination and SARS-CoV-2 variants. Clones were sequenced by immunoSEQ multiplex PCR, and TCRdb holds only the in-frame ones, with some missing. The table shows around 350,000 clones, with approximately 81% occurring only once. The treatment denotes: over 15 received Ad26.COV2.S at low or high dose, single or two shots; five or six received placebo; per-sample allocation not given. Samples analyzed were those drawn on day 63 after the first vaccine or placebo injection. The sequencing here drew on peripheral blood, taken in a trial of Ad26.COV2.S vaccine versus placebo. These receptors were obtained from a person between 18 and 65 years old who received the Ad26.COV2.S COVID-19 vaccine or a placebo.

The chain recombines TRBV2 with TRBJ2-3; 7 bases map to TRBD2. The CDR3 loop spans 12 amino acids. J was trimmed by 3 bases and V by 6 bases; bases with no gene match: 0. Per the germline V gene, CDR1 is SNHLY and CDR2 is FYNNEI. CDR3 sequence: CASRRETDTQYF. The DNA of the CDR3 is TGTGCCAGCAGGCGGGAGACAGATACGCAGTATTTT. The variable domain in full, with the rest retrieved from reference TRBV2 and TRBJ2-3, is EPEVTQTPSHQVTQMGQEVILRCVPISNHLYFYWYRQILGQKVEFLVSFYNNEISEKSEIFDDQFSVERPDGSNFTLKIRSTKLEDSAMYFCASRRETDTQYFGPGTRLTVL.

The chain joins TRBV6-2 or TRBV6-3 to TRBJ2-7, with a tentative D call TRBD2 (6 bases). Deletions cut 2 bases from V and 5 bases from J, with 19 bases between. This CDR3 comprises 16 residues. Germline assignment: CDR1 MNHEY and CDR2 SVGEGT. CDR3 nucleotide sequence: TGTGCCAGCAGTTACCCCAAGTGGAGGGTCCGGGACGAGCAGTACTTC. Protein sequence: CASSYPKWRVRDEQYF.

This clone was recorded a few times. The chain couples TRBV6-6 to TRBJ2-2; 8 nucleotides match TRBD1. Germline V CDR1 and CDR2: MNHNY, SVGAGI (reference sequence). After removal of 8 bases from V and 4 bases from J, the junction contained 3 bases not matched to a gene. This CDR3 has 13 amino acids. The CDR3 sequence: CASGTGGTGELFF. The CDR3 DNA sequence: TGTGCCAGCGGAACAGGGGGCACCGGGGAGCTGTTTTTT.

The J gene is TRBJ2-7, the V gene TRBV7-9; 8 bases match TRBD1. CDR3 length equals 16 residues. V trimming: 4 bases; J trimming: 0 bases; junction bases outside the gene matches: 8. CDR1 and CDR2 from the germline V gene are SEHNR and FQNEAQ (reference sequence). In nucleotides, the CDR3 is TGTGCCAGCAGCTCCCCGGGACAGGCCTTCTCCTACGAGCAGTACTTC. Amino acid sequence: CASSSPGQAFSYEQYF.

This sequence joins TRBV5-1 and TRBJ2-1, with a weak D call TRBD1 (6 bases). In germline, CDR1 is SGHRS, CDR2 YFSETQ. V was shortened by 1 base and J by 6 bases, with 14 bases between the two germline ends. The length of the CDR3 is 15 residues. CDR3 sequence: CASSLTTGTRNEQFF. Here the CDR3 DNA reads TGCGCCAGCAGCTTGACAACAGGGACCCGCAATGAGCAGTTCTTC.

CDR3 bases: TGCGCCAGCAGCCAAGATTGGGGGGGTGCTGGAAACACCATATATTTT. This encodes CASSQDWGGAGNTIYF. The V call is TRBV4-3, the J call TRBJ1-3; D is possibly TRBD1 (5 bases). Germline V gene lookup returns CDR1 LGHNA and CDR2 YSLEER. Trimming took 0 bases from V and 2 from J, leaving 11 bases between them. The CDR3 length is 16 residues.

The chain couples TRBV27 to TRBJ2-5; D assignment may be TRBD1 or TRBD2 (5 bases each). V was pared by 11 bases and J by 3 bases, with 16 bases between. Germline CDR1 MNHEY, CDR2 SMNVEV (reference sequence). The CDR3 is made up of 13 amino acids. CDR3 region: CAAYRGPKETQYF. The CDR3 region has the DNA TGTGCCGCCTATCGGGGACCAAAAGAGACCCAGTACTTC.

CDR3 sequence reads: CASRGLDRAGNTIYF. DNA of the CDR3: TGTGCCAGCCGTGGACTCGACAGAGCTGGAAACACCATATATTTT. V is TRBV14 and J is TRBJ1-3, with a tentative D call TRBD1 (5 bases). V was cut by 8 bases and J by 2 bases, with 16 bases left in between. There are 15 residues in the CDR3. Germline V CDR1 and CDR2: SGHDN, FVKESK.

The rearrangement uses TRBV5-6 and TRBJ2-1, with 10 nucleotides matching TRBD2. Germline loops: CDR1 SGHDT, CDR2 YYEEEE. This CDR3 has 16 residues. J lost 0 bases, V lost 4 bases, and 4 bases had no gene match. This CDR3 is CASSTPSGGSYNEQFF. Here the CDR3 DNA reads TGTGCCAGCAGCACACCTAGCGGGGGCTCCTACAATGAGCAGTTCTTC.

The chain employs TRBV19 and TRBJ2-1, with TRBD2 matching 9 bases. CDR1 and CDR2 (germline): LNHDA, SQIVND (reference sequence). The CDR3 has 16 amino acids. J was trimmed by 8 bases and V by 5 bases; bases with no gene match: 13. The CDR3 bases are TGTGCCAGTAGTCCCCCTACGCGGGGGGGCTGGGATGAGCAGTTCTTC. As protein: CASSPPTRGGWDEQFF.

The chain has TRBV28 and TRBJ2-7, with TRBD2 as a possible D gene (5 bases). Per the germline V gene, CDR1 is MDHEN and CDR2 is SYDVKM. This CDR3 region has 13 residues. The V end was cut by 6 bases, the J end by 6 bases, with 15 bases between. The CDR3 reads CASSPSARAEQYF. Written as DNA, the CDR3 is TGTGCCAGCAGCCCGAGTGCGCGGGCCGAGCAGTACTTC.

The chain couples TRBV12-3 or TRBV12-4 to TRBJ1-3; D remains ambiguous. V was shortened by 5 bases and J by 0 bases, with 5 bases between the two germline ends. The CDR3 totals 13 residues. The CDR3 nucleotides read TGTGCCAGCAGTCTTATCTCTGGAAACACCATATATTTT. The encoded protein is CASSLISGNTIYF.

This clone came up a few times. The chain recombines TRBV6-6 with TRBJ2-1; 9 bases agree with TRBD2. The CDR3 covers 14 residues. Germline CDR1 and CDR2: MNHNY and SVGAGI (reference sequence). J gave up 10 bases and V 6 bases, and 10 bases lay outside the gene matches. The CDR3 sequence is CASRAGLASPEQFF. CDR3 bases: TGTGCCAGCAGGGCGGGACTAGCCTCCCCGGAGCAGTTCTTC.

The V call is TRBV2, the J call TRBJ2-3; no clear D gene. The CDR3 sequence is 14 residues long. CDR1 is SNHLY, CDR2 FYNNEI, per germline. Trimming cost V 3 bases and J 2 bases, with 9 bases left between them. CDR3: CASSEVRNTDTQYF. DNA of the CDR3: TGTGCCAGCAGTGAGGTCAGAAACACAGATACGCAGTATTTT.

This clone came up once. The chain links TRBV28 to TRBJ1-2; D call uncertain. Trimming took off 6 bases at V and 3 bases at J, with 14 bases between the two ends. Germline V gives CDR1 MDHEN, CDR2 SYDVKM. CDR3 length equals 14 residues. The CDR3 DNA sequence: TGTGCCAGCAGCTCATGGGCAGCAGACTATGGCTACACCTTC. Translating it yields CASSSWAADYGYTF.

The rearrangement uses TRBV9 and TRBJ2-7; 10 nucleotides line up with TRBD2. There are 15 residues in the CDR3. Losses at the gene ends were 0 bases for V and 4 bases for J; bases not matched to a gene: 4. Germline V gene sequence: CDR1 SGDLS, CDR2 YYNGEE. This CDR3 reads CASSVGPSGSYEQYF. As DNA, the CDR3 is TGTGCCAGCAGCGTAGGCCCTAGCGGGAGTTACGAGCAGTACTTC.

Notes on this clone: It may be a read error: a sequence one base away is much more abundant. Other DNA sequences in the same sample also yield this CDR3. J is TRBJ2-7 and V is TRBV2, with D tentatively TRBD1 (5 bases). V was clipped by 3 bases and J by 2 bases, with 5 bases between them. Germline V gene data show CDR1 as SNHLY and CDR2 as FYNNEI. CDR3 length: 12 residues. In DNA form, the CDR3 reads TGTGCCAGCAGTGACAGGGCCTACGAGCAGTACTTC. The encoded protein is CASSDRAYEQYF.

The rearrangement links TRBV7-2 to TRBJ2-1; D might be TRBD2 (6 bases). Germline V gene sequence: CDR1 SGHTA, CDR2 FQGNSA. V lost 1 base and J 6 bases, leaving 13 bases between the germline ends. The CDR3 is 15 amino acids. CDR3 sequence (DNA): TGTGCCAGCAGCTTAGGGGGCGGGGCGCCCAATGAGCAGTTCTTC. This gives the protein CASSLGGGAPNEQFF. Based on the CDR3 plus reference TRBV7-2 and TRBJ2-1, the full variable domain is GAGVSQSPSNKVTEKGKDVELRCDPISGHTALYWYRQSLGQGLEFLIYFQGNSAPDKSGLPSDRFSAERTGGSVSTLTIQRTQQEDSAVYLCASSLGGGAPNEQFFGPGTRLTVL.

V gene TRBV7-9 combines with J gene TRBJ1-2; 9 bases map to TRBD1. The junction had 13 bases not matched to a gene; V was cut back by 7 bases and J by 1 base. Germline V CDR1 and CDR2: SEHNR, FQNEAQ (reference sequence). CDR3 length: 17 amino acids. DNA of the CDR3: TGTGCCAGCATCCCTTATGCCTGGGACAGGGATAACTATGGCTACACCTTC. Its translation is CASIPYAWDRDNYGYTF.

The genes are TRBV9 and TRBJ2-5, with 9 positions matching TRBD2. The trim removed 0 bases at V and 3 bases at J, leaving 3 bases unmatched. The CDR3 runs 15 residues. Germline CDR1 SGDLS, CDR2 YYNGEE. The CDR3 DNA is TGTGCCAGCAGCGTAGGGGCTAGCGGGAAAGAGACCCAGTACTTC. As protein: CASSVGASGKETQYF.

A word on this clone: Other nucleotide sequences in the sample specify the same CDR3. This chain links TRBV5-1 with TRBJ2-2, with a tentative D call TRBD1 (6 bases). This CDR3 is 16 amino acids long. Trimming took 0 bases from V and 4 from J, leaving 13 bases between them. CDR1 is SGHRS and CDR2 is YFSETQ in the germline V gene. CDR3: CASSLVAGVGTGELFF. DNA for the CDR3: TGCGCCAGCAGCTTGGTGGCAGGGGTAGGCACCGGGGAGCTGTTTTTT.

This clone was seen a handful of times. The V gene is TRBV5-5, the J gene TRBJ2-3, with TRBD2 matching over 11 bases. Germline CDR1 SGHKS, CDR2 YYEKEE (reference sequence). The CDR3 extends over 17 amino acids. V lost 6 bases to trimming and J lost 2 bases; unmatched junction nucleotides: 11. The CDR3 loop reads CASTSYLSGGATDTQYF. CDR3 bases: TGTGCCAGCACCAGCTACCTTAGCGGGGGGGCCACAGATACGCAGTATTTT.

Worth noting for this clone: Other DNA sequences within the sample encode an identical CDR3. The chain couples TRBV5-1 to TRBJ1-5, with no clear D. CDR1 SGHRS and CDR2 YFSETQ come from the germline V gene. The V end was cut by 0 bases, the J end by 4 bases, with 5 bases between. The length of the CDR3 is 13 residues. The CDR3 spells CASSLDGNQPQHF. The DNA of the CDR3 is TGCGCCAGCAGCTTGGACGGGAATCAGCCCCAGCATTTT.

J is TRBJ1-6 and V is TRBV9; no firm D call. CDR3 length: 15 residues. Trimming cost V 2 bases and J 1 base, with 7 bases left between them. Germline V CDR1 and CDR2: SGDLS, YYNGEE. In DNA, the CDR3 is TGTGCCAGCAGCGTTGGGGAATCCTATAATTCACCCCTCCACTTT. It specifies CASSVGESYNSPLHF.